This T cell receptor (beta chain) was identified during a study of cytomegalovirus exposure and HLA in healthy donors. Turning to this clone: Its matching antigen is unknown.

Overall study results and limits: A missense variant in DCLRE1C was later tied to TCR beta V- and J-gene trimming. In a later analysis, donors in an Asian-associated ancestry cluster reportedly had fewer N-insertions in productive TCRs than the cohort mean. In the analysis, some V segments, TRBV6-2 and TRBV6-3 included, were excluded as indistinguishable.

60 Vbeta and 13 Jbeta primers were used in PCR. Data came from immunoSEQ multiplex PCR; TCRdb stores just in-frame clones and leaves some out. The sample shows around 92,000 clones, approximately 75% of them seen only once. This CDR3 spans 14 amino acids. Per the germline V gene, CDR1 is GTSNPN and CDR2 is SVGIG (reference sequence). V shed 6 bases and J 1 base; nucleotides not matched to a gene: 9. This TCR was recovered from a female donor in good health and CMV-seropositive. The chain employs TRBV30 and TRBJ2-7, with 7 positions matching TRBD1. What was sequenced was PBMCs. CDR3 residues: CACHNRGQSYEQYF. In DNA, the CDR3 is TGTGCCTGCCACAACAGGGGCCAATCCTACGAGCAGTACTTC.